The 21 T cell receptor beta chains below all came from one sample that was sequenced in a study of T cells in women clearing cervical HPV infection. Sequencing was performed with immunoSEQ multiplex PCR; in TCRdb, only in-frame clones are kept and a portion is missing. This sample lists 30,000 to 35,000 clones; its ten largest clones have about 17%. Sequenced input: blood buffy coat. The receptor source for this set is a woman aged 18 to 75 with a cervical HPV16 infection that either progressed to CIN3+ or cleared (not recorded which).

Concerning this clone: The read ends 3 residues before the CDR3 terminus; that terminus is restored from the germline J gene. The chain uses TRBV5-1 and TRBJ1-6; D not resolved. Germline V gene lookup returns CDR1 SGHRS and CDR2 YFSETQ. V was pared by 2 bases and J by 7 bases, with 10 bases between. There are 14 residues in the CDR3. CDR3 loop: CASSLDYLNSPLHF. CDR3 bases read: TGCGCCAGCAGCTTAGACTACTTGAATTCACCC.

With respect to this clone: Read sequence stops 3 residues before the CDR3 end, and the germline J gene provides the missing end. This chain links TRBV5-6 with TRBJ2-5; D unclear. The length of the CDR3 is 15 residues. Germline-derived CDR1 and CDR2 are SGHDT and YYEEEE. The CDR3 protein is CASSFDRFGTDTQYF. The DNA read from the CDR3 is TGTGCCAGCAGCTTTGATCGTTTTGGCACAGATACC.

In regard to this clone: The read ends 3 residues before the CDR3 terminus; that terminus is restored from the germline J gene. V gene TRBV20-1 combines with J gene TRBJ2-7; maybe TRBD1 (6 bases). The CDR3 is made up of 13 amino acids. Germline values: CDR1 DFQATT, CDR2 SNEGSKA (reference sequence). Trimming stripped 2 bases from V and 3 bases from J, with 11 bases between. The CDR3 loop is CSARTQGNYEQYF. CDR3 DNA, as far as it was read: TGCAGTGCTAGAACACAGGGAAACTACGAG.

Remarks on this clone: The CDR3 is cut off 3 residues early in the read; its end comes from the germline J gene. J is TRBJ2-7 and V is TRBV10-2, with 7 bases fitting TRBD2. J was trimmed by 0 bases and V by 8 bases; bases with no gene match: 7. Germline V gene data show CDR1 as WSHSY and CDR2 as SAAADI. The CDR3 runs 14 residues. The sequenced part of the CDR3 DNA is TGCGCCAGCTACACCAGCGGGGCCTCCTACGAG. This translates into CASYTSGASYE. From start to end, the CDR3 is CASYTSGASYEQYF.

With regard to this clone: The DNA ends 3 residues before the CDR3 does, and the rest of the CDR3 is filled in from the germline J gene. The rearrangement uses TRBV2 and TRBJ1-6; TRBD1 matches 7 bases. Germline values: CDR1 SNHLY, CDR2 FYNNEI. CDR3 length equals 13 residues. The V and J ends lost 6 bases and 6 bases, in that order; junction bases with no gene match: 2. CDR3 bases read: TGTGCCAGCAGACAGGGGCTTAATTCACCC. As protein: CASRQGLNSP. The whole CDR3 protein reads CASRQGLNSPLHF.

Worth noting for this clone: The read falls 3 residues short of the CDR3 end, and the missing part is taken from the germline J gene. The gene calls are TRBV18 and TRBJ1-2; possibly TRBD1 for D (6 bases). The CDR3 is made up of 15 amino acids. Germline assignment: CDR1 KGHSH and CDR2 LQKENI. The part of the CDR3 DNA that was read is TGTGCCAGCTCACGGTCCTGGACAGAAACCTACGAC. Protein product: CASSRSWTETYD. The full CDR3 reads CASSRSWTETYDYTF.

About this clone: From the germline J gene comes the end of the CDR3, since the read stops 3 residues before it. The rearrangement links TRBV19 to TRBJ2-7; TRBD2 is a possible D gene (6 bases). The V end lost 1 base, the J end lost 1 base, and 11 bases lay between the germline ends. The germline V gene has CDR1 LNHDA and CDR2 SQIVND (reference sequence). The CDR3 totals 15 residues. The CDR3 reads CASSIAGAESYEQYF. The part of the CDR3 DNA that was read is TGTGCCAGTAGTATAGCGGGAGCGGAATCCTACGAG.

In the case of this clone: The read terminates 3 residues ahead of where the CDR3 ends, so the germline J gene completes it. This chain uses TRBV19 with TRBJ2-1, with 15 bases matching TRBD2. The CDR3 loop spans 18 amino acids. Losses at the gene ends were 8 bases for V and 7 bases for J; bases not matched to a gene: 15. Germline-derived CDR1 and CDR2 are LNHDA and SQIVND (reference sequence). The sequenced part of the CDR3 DNA is TGTGCCAGTTCTCTCGGACCGGGACTAGCGGGAGGTCCAAATGAG. Translation gives CASSLGPGLAGGPNE. The entire CDR3 reads CASSLGPGLAGGPNEQFF. The whole variable domain, remainder taken from reference TRBV19 and TRBJ2-1, is DGGITQSPKYLFRKEGQNVTLSCEQNLNHDAMYWYRQDPGQGLRLIYYSQIVNDFQKGDIAEGYSVSREKKESFPLTVTSAQKNPTAFYLCASSLGPGLAGGPNEQFFGPGTRLTVL.

Details on this clone: The CDR3 is cut off 3 residues early in the read; its end comes from the germline J gene. The chain has TRBV10-1 and TRBJ2-1; D perhaps matches TRBD1 (7 bases). Per the germline V gene, CDR1 is WNHNN and CDR2 is SYGVQD (reference sequence). The CDR3 is 15 amino acids. Trimming removed 7 bases from V and 2 bases from J, with 15 bases in between. CDR3 bases read: TGCGCCAGCAACCAGGAGGGACAGCCCTACAATGAG. Translation gives CASNQEGQPYNE. Given in full, the CDR3 is CASNQEGQPYNEQFF.

On this clone itself: The read finishes 3 residues shy of the CDR3 end, and the germline J gene is used to complete it. The chain combines TRBV27 with TRBJ1-2; 10 positions agree with TRBD1. CDR1 and CDR2 (germline): MNHEY, SMNVEV (reference sequence). This CDR3 spans 15 amino acids. CDR3 DNA (partial): TGTGCCAGCAGTTTCTACGGGACAGGGGCAGGGGGC. This sequence encodes CASSFYGTGAGG. The full-length CDR3 reads as CASSFYGTGAGGYTF.

Worth noting for this clone: The read comes to an end 3 residues before the CDR3 does, leaving the germline J gene to fill in the end. The V and J genes are TRBV6-1 and TRBJ2-3, with D hard to call. Per germline, CDR1 MNHNS and CDR2 SASEGT. The CDR3 spans 15 residues. CDR3 DNA (partial): TGTGCCAGCAGTGCGACGTTAGACTTGCTTGAGACG. It yields the protein CASSATLDLLET. The CDR3 in its entirety is CASSATLDLLETQYF.

The CDR3: CASSMDRENEKLFF. CDR3 DNA, as far as it was read: TGTGCCAGCAGCATGGACAGGGAAAATGAAAAG. The chain combines TRBV5-4 with TRBJ2-2; 8 bases are a match to TRBD1. The DNA ends 3 residues before the CDR3 does, and the rest of the CDR3 is filled in from the germline J gene. The CDR3 loop spans 14 amino acids. Germline CDR1 is SGHNT and CDR2 is YYREEE (reference sequence).

For this clone: The read falls 3 residues short of the CDR3 end, and the missing part is taken from the germline J gene. The chain joins TRBV19 to TRBJ1-2; D is ambiguous. CDR3 length equals 14 residues. The germline CDR1 and CDR2 sequences are LNHDA and SQIVND (reference sequence). The CDR3 here is CASSLGLGTDTYTF. The covered CDR3 bases are TGTGCCAGTAGTCTCGGACTGGGCACAGATACC. The whole variable domain, filled in from reference TRBV19 and TRBJ1-2, reads DGGITQSPKYLFRKEGQNVTLSCEQNLNHDAMYWYRQDPGQGLRLIYYSQIVNDFQKGDIAEGYSVSREKKESFPLTVTSAQKNPTAFYLCASSLGLGTDTYTFGSGTRLTVV.

For this clone: The sequence runs out 3 residues before the end of the CDR3; the remainder is reconstructed from the germline J gene. The chain joins TRBV6-2 or TRBV6-3 to TRBJ1-2, with D uncertain. Germline CDR1 MNHEY, CDR2 SVGEGT. The CDR3 extends over 14 amino acids. The sequenced CDR3 bases are TGTGCCAGCGGTCGGCTTGCGGGCACCTACGAC. This codes for CASGRLAGTYD. From start to end, the CDR3 is CASGRLAGTYDYTF.

Remarks on this clone: The CDR3 end is not reached by the read, which stops 3 residues before it; the germline J gene fills it in. The chain has TRBV19 and TRBJ1-4, with TRBD1 matching 9 bases. CDR3 length: 14 residues. Germline lookup yields CDR1 LNHDA and CDR2 SQIVND (reference sequence). Incomplete CDR3 DNA: TGTGCCAGTAACGCGGACAGGGGCGGTTCACCA. This codes for CASNADRGGSP. The whole CDR3 region reads CASNADRGGSPLFF.

Concerning this clone: The CDR3 extends 3 residues past the end of the read, so its final part is completed from the germline J gene. The chain is built from TRBV19 and TRBJ2-4; no clear D. The germline gives CDR1 LNHDA, CDR2 SQIVND (reference sequence). The length of the CDR3 is 13 residues. The part of the CDR3 DNA that was read is TGTGCCAGTAGTAGCCGACTTGGTTATGGT. This codes for CASSSRLGYG. The full CDR3 protein is CASSSRLGYGQYF.

Concerning this clone itself: With the read ending 3 residues before the CDR3 end, the germline J gene is used to fill in that end. The genes are TRBV10-3 and TRBJ2-1; D may be TRBD2 (5 bases). There are 13 residues in the CDR3. Germline CDR1 ENHRY, CDR2 SYGVKD. V was cut by 0 bases and J by 9 bases, with 9 bases left in between. CDR3 protein: CAISESWTGEQFF. The sequenced CDR3 bases are TGTGCCATCAGTGAGTCTTGGACTGGTGAG.

As for this clone: The read terminates 3 residues ahead of where the CDR3 ends, so the germline J gene completes it. The genes are TRBV19 and TRBJ1-4; perhaps TRBD1 as D (5 bases). Germline V gene lookup returns CDR1 LNHDA and CDR2 SQIVND (reference sequence). The CDR3 is 15 amino acids. The part of the CDR3 DNA that was read is TGTGCCAGTAGTGGCCAGCACTCTGGGGCCAACGTA. Amino acid sequence: CASSGQHSGANV. The CDR3 in full is CASSGQHSGANVLFF.

Comment on this clone: The sequence runs out 3 residues before the end of the CDR3; the remainder is reconstructed from the germline J gene. J is TRBJ1-4 and V is TRBV5-1; 7 positions match TRBD1. Germline V lookup: CDR1 SGHRS, CDR2 YFSETQ. This CDR3 has 13 amino acids. The part of the CDR3 DNA that was read is TGCGCCAGCAGCCAGGGGGTAGATTCACCA. Translating gives CASSQGVDSP. The CDR3, in full, reads CASSQGVDSPLFF. The whole variable domain, remainder taken from reference TRBV5-1 and TRBJ1-4, is KAGVTQTPRYLIKTRGQQVTLSCSPISGHRSVSWYQQTPGQGLQFLFEYFSETQRNKGNFPGRFSGRQFSNSRSEMNVSTLELGDSALYLCASSQGVDSPLFFGSGTQLSVL.

On this clone: The read terminates 3 residues ahead of where the CDR3 ends, so the germline J gene completes it. The chain recombines TRBV30 with TRBJ2-7; 12 bases are a match to TRBD1. Losses at the gene ends were 6 bases for V and 5 bases for J; bases not matched to a gene: 5. Germline CDR1 is GTSNPN and CDR2 is SVGIG (reference sequence). The CDR3 has 13 residues. CDR3 bases read: TGTGCCTGCCCCGGGACAGGGGGCAACGAG. Encoded protein: CACPGTGGNE. The whole CDR3 is CACPGTGGNEQYF.

CDR3 amino acids: CASSQARKETQYF. The CDR3 DNA, read in part, is TGCGCCAGCAGCCAAGCCAGGAAGGAGACC. This chain links TRBV4-1 with TRBJ2-5; no firm D call. Read sequence stops 3 residues before the CDR3 end, and the germline J gene provides the missing end. V lost 1 base, J lost 5 bases, and 8 bases lay in between. This CDR3 is built from 13 residues. Germline V gene data show CDR1 as MGHRA and CDR2 as YSYEKL.